The 5 T cell receptor beta chains below were found in one sample sequenced in a study of blood T cell repertoires in COVID-19. Some clones are missing from TCRdb's copy, which holds only in-frame ones; the method was immunoSEQ multiplex PCR. The sample lists around 60,000 clones, around 81% occurring once. Sequencing was done on a sample of peripheral blood. These receptor sequences come from a man between 65 and 80 years old with acute or convalescent COVID-19.

This clone was observed a handful of times. V is TRBV21-1 and J is TRBJ2-2; TRBD1 was called by the table and not checked on the DNA. TRBV21-1 corresponds to a pseudogene. This CDR3 comprises 15 residues. The CDR3 sequence is CASRSGQVNTGELFF. The CDR3 coding sequence is TGTGCCAGCAGGAGTGGACAGGTGAACACCGGGGAGCTGTTTTTT.

The chain recombines TRBV2 with TRBJ2-7; D is undetermined. Per the germline V gene, CDR1 is SNHLY and CDR2 is FYNNEI. The V end was cut by 6 bases, the J end by 7 bases, with 10 bases between. This CDR3 has 11 amino acids. The CDR3 loop is CASSSAREQYF. The DNA for the CDR3 is TGTGCCAGCAGCTCCGCTAGGGAGCAGTACTTC.

This clone was detected only once. The chain uses TRBV10-3 and TRBJ2-7; 8 bases fit TRBD2. Germline CDR1 and CDR2: ENHRY and SYGVKD. The CDR3 sequence is 13 residues long. V gave up 11 bases and J gave up 5 bases; unmatched junction bases: 11. The CDR3 DNA reads as TGTGCCTCCTCCGGGGGGGGGCCGGACGAGCAGTACTTC. It is translated as CASSGGGPDEQYF.

This clone was picked up a small number of times. The chain has TRBV12-3 or TRBV12-4 and TRBJ1-3, with D unresolved. The germline V and J ends were trimmed by 3 bases and 4 bases, with 4 bases remaining between them. This CDR3 has 12 amino acids. CDR3 nucleotide sequence: TGTGCCAGCAGTTTCTTCGGAAACACCATATATTTT. Translated: CASSFFGNTIYF.

This clone was seen a handful of times. This chain connects TRBV19 to TRBJ2-1, with 10 bases lining up with TRBD1. V lost 5 bases and J lost 5; bases outside the gene matches: 9. There are 16 residues in the CDR3. CDR1 and CDR2 (germline): LNHDA, SQIVND (reference sequence). The CDR3: CASSLRQGAPHNEQFF. The CDR3 DNA reads TGTGCCAGTAGTCTCCGACAGGGGGCGCCCCACAATGAGCAGTTCTTC.